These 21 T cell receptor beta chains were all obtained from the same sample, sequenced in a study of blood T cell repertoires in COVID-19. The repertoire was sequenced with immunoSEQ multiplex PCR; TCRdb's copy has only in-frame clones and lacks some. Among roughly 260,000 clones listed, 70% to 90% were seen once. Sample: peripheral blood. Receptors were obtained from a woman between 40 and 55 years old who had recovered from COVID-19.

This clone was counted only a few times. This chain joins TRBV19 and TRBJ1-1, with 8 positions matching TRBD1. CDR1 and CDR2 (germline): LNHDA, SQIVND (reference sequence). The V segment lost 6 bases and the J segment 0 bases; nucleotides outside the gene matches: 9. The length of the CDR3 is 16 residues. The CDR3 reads CASSPYGTGMNTEAFF. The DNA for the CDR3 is TGTGCCAGTAGCCCATATGGGACAGGAATGAACACTGAAGCTTTCTTT.

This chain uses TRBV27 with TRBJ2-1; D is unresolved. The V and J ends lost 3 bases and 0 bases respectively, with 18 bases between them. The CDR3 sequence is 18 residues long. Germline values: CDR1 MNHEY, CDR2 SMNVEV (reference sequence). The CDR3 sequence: CASSFGLAAAPSYNEQFF. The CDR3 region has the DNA TGTGCCAGCAGTTTCGGTCTCGCGGCTGCGCCCTCCTACAATGAGCAGTTCTTC.

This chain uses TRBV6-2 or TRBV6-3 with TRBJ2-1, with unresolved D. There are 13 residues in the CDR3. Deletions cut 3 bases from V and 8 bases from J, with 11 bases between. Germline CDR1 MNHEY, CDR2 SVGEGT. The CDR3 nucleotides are TGTGCCAGCAGTTATGGGCCCACTCATGAGCAGTTCTTC. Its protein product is CASSYGPTHEQFF.

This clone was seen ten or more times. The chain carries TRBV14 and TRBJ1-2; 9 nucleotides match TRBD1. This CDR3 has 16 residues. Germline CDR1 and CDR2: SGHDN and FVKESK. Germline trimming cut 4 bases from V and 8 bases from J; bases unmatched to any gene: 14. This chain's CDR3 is CASSLPGVQGALGYTF. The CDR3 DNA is TGTGCCAGCAGCCTCCCTGGGGTACAGGGGGCGCTGGGCTACACCTTC.

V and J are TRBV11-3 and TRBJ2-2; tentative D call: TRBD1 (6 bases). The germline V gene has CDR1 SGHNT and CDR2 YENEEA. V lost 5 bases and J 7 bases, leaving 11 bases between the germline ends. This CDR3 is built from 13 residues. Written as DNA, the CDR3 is TGTGCCAGCAGCCGTACAGGGATCGGGGAGCTGTTTTTT. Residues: CASSRTGIGELFF.

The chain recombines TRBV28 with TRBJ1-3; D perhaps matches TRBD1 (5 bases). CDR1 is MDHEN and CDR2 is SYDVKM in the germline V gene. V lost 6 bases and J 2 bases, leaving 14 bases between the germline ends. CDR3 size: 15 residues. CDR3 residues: CASRPGGEAGNTIYF. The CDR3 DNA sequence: TGTGCCAGCAGGCCCGGGGGGGAGGCTGGAAACACCATATATTTT. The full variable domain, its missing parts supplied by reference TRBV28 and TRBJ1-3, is DVKVTQSSRYLVKRTGEKVFLECVQDMDHENMFWYRQDPGLGLRLIYFSYDVKMKEKGDIPEGYSVSREKKERFSLILESASTNQTSMYLCASRPGGEAGNTIYFGEGSWLTVV.

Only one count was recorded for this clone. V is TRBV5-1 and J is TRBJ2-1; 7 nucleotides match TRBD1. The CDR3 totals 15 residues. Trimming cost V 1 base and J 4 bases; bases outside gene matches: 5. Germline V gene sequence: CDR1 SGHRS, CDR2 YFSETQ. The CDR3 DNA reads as TGCGCCAGCAGCTTGTCGTCAGGGGGTTACAATGAGCAGTTCTTC. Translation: CASSLSSGGYNEQFF.

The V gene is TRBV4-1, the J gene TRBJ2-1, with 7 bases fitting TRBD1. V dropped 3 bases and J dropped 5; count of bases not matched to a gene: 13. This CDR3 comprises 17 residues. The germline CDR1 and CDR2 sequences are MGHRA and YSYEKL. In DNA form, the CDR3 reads TGCGCCAGCAGCCAGGGACAGACAGCTTCCTTGAACAATGAGCAGTTCTTC. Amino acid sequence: CASSQGQTASLNNEQFF.

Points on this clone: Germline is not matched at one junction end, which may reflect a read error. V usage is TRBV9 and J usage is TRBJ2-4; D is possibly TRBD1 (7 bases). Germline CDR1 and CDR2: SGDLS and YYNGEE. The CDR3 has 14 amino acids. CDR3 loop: CASTTGLGGRALHF. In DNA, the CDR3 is TGTGCCAGCACGACAGGGTTGGGGGGCCGGGCATTGCACTTC.

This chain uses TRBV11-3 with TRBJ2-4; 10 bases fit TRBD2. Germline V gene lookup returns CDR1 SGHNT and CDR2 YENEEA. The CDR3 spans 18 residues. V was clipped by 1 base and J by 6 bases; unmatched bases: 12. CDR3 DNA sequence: TGTGCCAGCAGCTTAGTTAGCGGGAGGTCCCAGATTAGAAACATTCAGTACTTC. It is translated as CASSLVSGRSQIRNIQYF.

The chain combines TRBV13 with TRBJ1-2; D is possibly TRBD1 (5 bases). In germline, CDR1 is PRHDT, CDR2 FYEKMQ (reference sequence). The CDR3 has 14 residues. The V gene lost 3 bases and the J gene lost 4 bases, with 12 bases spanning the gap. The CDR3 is CASSLGQGPYGYTF. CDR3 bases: TGTGCCAGCAGCTTGGGGCAGGGCCCCTATGGCTACACCTTC.

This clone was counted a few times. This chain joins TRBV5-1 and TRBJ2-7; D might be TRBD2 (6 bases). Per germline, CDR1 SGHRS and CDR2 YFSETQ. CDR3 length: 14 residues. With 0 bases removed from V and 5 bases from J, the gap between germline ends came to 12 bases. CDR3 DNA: TGCGCCAGCAGCTTGGCGGGGGAATGGAACGAGCAGTACTTC. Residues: CASSLAGEWNEQYF.

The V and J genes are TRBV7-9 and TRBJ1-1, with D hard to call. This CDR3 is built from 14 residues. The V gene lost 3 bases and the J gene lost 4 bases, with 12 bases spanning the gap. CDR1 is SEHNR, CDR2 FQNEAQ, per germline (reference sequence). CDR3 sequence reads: CASSFQVGGTEAFF. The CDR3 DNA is TGTGCCAGCAGCTTTCAGGTAGGAGGCACTGAAGCTTTCTTT.

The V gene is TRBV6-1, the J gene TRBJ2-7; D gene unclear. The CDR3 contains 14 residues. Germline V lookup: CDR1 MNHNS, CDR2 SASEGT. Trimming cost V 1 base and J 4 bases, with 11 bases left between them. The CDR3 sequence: CASSEVGRSYEQYF. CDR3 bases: TGTGCCAGCAGTGAAGTAGGCAGGTCGTACGAGCAGTACTTC.

CDR3 amino acids: CASSLFAGSGTDTQYF. The CDR3 DNA reads as TGTGCCAGCAGTTTATTTGCCGGGAGCGGGACAGATACGCAGTATTTT. The rearrangement joins TRBV27 to TRBJ2-3; a weak D match, TRBD2 (6 bases). Germline V gene sequence: CDR1 MNHEY, CDR2 SMNVEV (reference sequence). Trimming stripped 1 base from V and 3 bases from J, with 14 bases between. This CDR3 spans 16 amino acids.

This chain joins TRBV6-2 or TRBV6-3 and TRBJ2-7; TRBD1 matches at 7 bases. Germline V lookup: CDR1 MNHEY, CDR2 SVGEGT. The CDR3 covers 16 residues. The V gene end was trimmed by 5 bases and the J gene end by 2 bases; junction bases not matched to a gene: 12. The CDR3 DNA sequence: TGTGCCAGCAGTCCCTACGGACAGGCCAACCCCTACGAGCAGTACTTC. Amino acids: CASSPYGQANPYEQYF.

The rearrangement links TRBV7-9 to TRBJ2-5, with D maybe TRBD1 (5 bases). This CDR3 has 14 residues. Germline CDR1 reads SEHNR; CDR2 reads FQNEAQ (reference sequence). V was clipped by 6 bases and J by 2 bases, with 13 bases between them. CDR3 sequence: CASSNSDRQETQYF. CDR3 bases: TGTGCCAGCAGTAACTCTGACAGACAAGAGACCCAGTACTTC.

The CDR3 DNA reads TGTGCCAGTAGCTTAGAGGGCCGGAGGAGGAACACTGAAGCTTTCTTT. This encodes CASSLEGRRRNTEAFF. The chain couples TRBV19 to TRBJ1-1; no clear D gene. CDR1 is LNHDA, CDR2 SQIVND, per germline (reference sequence). The V end was cut by 6 bases, the J end by 1 base, with 18 bases between. The CDR3 length is 16 residues. Full variable domain (missing parts from reference TRBV19 and TRBJ1-1): DGGITQSPKYLFRKEGQNVTLSCEQNLNHDAMYWYRQDPGQGLRLIYYSQIVNDFQKGDIAEGYSVSREKKESFPLTVTSAQKNPTAFYLCASSLEGRRRNTEAFFGQGTRLTVV.

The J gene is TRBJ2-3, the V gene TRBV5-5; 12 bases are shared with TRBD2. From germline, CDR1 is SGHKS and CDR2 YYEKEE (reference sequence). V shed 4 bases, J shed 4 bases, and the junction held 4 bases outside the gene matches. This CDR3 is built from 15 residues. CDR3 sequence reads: CASSPLAGGSDTQYF. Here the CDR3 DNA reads TGTGCCAGCAGCCCACTAGCGGGAGGTTCAGATACGCAGTATTTT.

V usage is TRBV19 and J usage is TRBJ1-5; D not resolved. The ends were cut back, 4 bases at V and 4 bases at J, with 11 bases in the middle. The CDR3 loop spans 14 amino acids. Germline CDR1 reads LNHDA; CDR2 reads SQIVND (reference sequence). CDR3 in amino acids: CASSSTGENQPQHF. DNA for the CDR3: TGTGCCAGTAGTAGTACGGGTGAGAATCAGCCCCAGCATTTT.

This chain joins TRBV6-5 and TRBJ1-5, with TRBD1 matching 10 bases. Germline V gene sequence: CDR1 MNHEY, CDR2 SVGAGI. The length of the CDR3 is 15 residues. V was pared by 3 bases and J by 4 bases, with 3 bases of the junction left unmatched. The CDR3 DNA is TGTGCCAGCAGTTATCGGACAGGGGGAAATCAGCCCCAGCATTTT. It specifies CASSYRTGGNQPQHF.